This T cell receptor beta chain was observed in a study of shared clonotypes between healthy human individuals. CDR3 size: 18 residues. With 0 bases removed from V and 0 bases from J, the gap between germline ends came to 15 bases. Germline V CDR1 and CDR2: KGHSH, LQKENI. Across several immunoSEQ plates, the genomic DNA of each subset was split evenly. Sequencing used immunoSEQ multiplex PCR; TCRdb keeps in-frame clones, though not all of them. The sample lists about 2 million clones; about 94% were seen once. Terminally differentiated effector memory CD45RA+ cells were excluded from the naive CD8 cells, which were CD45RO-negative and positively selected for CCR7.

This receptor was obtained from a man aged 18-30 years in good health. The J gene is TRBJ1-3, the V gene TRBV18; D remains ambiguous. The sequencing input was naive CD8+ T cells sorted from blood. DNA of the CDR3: TGTGCCAGCTCACCACCGGAAAGGGAGGCTCACTCTGGAAACACCATATATTTT. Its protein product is CASSPPEREAHSGNTIYF.